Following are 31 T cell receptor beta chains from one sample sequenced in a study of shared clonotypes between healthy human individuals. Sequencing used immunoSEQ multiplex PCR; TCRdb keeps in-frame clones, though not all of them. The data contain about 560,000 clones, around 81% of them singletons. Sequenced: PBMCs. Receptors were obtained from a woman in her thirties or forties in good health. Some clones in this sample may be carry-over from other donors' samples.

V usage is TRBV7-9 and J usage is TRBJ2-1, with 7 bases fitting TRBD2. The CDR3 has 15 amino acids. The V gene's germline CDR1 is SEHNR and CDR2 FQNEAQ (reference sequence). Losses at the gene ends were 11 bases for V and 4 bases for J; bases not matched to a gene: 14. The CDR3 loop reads CASCRSSGSYNEQFF. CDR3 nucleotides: TGTGCCTCCTGTAGATCTAGCGGATCTTACAATGAGCAGTTCTTC. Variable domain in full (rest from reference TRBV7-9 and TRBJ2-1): DTGVSQNPRHKITKRGQNVTFRCDPISEHNRLYWYRQTLGQGPEFLTYFQNEAQLEKSRLLSDRFSAERPKGSFSTLEIQRTEQGDSAMYLCASCRSSGSYNEQFFGPGTRLTVL.

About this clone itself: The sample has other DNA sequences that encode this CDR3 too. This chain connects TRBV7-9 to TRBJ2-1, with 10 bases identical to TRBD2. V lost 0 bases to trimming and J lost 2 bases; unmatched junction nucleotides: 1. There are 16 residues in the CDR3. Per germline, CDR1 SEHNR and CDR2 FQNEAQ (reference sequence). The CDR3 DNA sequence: TGTGCCAGCAGCTTAGCACTAGCGGGGACCTACAATGAGCAGTTCTTC. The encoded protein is CASSLALAGTYNEQFF.

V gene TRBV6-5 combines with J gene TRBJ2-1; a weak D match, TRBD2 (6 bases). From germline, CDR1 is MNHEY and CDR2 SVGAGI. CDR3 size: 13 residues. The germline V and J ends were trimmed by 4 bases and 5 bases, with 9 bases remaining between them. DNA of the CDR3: TGTGCCAGCAGTTTGCGGGAAAACAATGAGCAGTTCTTC. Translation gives CASSLRENNEQFF.

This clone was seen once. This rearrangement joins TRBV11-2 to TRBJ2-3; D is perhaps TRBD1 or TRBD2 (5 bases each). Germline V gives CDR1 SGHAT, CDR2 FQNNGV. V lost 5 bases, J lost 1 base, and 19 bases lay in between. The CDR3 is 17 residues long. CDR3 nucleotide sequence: TGTGCCAGCAGCGTCCGGGGCGGGTCCTGGGGCACAGATACGCAGTATTTT. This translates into CASSVRGGSWGTDTQYF. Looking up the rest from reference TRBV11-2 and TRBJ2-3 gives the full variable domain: EAGVAQSPRYKIIEKRQSVAFWCNPISGHATLYWYQQILGQGPKLLIQFQNNGVVDDSQLPKDRFSAERLKGVDSTLKIQPAKLEDSAVYLCASSVRGGSWGTDTQYFGPGTRLTVL.

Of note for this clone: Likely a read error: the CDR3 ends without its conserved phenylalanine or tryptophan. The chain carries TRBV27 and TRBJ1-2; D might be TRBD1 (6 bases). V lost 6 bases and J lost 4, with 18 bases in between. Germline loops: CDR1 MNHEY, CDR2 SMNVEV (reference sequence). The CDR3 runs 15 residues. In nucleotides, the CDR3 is TGTGCCAGCAGGCCCGCTGGGGGCCGCCCCTATGGCTACACCTCC. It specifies CASRPAGGRPYGYTS.

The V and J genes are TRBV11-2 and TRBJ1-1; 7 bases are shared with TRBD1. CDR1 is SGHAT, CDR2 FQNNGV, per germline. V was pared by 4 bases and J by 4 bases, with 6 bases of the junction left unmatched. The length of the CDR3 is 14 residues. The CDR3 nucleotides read TGTGCCAGCAGCTCAGACAGGGTCGGCACTGAAGCTTTCTTT. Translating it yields CASSSDRVGTEAFF.

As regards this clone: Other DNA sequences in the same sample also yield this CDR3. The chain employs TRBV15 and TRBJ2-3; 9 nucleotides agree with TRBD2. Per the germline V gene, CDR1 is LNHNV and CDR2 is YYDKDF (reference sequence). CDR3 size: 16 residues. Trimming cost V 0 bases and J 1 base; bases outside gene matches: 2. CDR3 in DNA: TGTGCCACCAGCAGAGATTTAGCGGGAGGCACAGATACGCAGTATTTT. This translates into CATSRDLAGGTDTQYF.

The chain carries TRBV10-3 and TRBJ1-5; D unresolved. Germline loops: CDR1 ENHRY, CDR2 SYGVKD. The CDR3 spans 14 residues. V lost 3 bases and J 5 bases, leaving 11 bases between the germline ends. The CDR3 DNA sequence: TGTGCCATCAGTGAAACGTCCTCCGATCAGCCCCAGCATTTT. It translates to CAISETSSDQPQHF.

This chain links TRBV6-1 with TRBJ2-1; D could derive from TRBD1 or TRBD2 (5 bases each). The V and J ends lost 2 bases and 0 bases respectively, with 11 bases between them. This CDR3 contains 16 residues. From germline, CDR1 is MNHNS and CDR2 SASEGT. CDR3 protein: CASSENGASSYNEQFF. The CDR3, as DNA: TGTGCCAGCAGTGAAAACGGGGCTAGCTCCTACAATGAGCAGTTCTTC.

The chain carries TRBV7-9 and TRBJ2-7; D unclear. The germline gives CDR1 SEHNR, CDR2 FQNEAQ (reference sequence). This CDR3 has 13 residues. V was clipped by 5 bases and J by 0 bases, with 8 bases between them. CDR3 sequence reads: CASSPLGSYEQYF. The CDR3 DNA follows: TGTGCCAGCAGCCCTTTGGGCTCCTACGAGCAGTACTTC.

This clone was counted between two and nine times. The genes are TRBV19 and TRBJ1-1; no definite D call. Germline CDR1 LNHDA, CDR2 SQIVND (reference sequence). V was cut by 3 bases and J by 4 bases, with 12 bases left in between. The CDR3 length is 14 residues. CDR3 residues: CASSIQAASTEAFF. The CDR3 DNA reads TGTGCCAGTAGTATCCAGGCTGCGAGCACTGAAGCTTTCTTT.

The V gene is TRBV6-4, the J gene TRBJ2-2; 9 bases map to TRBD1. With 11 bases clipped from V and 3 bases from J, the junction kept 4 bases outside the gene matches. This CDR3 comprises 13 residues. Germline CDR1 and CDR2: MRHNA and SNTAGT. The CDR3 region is CAGRQGDTGELFF. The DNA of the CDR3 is TGTGCCGGACGACAGGGGGACACCGGGGAGCTGTTTTTT.

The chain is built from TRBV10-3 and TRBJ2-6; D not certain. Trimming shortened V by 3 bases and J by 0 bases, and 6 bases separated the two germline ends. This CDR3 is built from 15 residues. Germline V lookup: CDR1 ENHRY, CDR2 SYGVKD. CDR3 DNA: TGTGCCATCAGTGACCAGGACTCTGGGGCCAACGTCCTGACTTTC. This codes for CAISDQDSGANVLTF.

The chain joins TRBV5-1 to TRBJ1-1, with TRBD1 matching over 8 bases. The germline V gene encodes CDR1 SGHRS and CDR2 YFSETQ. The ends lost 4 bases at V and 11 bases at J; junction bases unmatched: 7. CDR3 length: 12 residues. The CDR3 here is CASSLGQGHAFF. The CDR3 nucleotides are TGCGCCAGCAGCCTAGGACAGGGACATGCTTTCTTT.

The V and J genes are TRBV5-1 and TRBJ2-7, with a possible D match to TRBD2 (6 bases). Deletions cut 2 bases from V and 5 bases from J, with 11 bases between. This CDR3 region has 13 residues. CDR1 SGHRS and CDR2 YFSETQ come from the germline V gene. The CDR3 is CASSFPGADEQYF. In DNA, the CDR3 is TGCGCCAGCAGCTTTCCGGGAGCTGACGAGCAGTACTTC. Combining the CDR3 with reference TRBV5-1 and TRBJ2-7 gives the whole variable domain KAGVTQTPRYLIKTRGQQVTLSCSPISGHRSVSWYQQTPGQGLQFLFEYFSETQRNKGNFPGRFSGRQFSNSRSEMNVSTLELGDSALYLCASSFPGADEQYFGPGTRLTVT.

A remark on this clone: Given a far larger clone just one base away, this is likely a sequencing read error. The CDR3 DNA follows: TGTGCCGGCAGCTCCCTAGCGGCCTACACAGATACGCAGTATTTT. Protein product: CAGSSLAAYTDTQYF. The V gene is TRBV7-8, the J gene TRBJ2-3, with 7 bases aligning to TRBD2. Germline CDR1 reads SGHVS; CDR2 reads FQNEAQ. This CDR3 spans 15 amino acids.

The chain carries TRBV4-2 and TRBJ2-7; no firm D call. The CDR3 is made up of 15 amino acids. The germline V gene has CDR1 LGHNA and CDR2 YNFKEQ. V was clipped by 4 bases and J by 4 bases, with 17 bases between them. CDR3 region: CASSPSGGMEYEQYF. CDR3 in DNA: TGTGCCAGCAGCCCATCAGGCGGAATGGAGTACGAGCAGTACTTC.

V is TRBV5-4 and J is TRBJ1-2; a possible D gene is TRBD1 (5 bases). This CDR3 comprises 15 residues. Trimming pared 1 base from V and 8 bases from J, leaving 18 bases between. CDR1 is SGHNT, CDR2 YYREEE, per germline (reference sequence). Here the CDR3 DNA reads TGTGCCAGCAGCTTGTTAGGGGACCCCAAGTTAGGCTACACCTTC. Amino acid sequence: CASSLLGDPKLGYTF.

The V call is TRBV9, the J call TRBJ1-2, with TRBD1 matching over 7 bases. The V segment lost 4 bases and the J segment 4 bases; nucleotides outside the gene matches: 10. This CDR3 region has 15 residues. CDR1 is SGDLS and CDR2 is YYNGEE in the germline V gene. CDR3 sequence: CASSNDNRGGYGYTF. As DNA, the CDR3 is TGTGCCAGCAGCAACGACAACAGGGGTGGCTATGGCTACACCTTC.

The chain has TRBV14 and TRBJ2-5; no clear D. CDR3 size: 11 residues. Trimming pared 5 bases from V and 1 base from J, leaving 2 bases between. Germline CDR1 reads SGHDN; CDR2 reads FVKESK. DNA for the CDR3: TGTGCCAGCAGCGCCCAAGAGACCCAGTACTTC. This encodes CASSAQETQYF.

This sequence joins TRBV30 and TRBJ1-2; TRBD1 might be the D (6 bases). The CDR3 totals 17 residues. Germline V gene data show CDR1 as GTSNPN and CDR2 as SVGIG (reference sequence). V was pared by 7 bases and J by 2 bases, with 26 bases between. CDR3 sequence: CAFRGPGQGSKNYGYTF. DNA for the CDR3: TGTGCCTTCCGGGGACCGGGGCAGGGGTCCAAAAACTATGGCTACACCTTC.

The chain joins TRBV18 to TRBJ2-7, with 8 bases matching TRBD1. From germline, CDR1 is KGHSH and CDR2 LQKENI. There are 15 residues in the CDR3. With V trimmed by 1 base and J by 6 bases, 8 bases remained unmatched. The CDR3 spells CASSPLPGGGSEQYF. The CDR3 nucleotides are TGTGCCAGCTCACCACTTCCAGGGGGCGGCTCCGAGCAGTACTTC.

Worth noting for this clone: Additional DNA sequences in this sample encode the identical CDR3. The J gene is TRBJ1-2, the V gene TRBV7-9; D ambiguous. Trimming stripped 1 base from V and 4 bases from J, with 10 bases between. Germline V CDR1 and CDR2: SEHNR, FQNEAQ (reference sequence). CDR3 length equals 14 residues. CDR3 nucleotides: TGTGCCAGCAGCTTAGGCGGCTTGGGCTATGGCTACACCTTC. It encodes CASSLGGLGYGYTF.

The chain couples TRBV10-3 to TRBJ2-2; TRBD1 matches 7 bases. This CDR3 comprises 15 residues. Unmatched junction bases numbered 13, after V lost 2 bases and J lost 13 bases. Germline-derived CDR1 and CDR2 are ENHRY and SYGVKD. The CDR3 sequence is CAISEVTGAAAGLFF. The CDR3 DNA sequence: TGTGCCATCAGTGAGGTTACAGGGGCCGCGGCTGGGCTGTTTTTT.

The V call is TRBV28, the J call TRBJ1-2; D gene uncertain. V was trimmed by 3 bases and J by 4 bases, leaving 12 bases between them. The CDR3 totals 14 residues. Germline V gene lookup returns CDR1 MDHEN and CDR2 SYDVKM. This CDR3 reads CASSLTSDRYGYTF. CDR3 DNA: TGTGCCAGCAGTTTGACCTCAGACCGCTATGGCTACACCTTC.

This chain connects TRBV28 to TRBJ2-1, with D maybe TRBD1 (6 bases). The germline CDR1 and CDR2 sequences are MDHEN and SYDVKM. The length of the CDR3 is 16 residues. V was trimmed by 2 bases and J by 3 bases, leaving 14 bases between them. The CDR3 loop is CASSLATGIVYNEQFF. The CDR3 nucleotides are TGTGCCAGCAGTTTAGCGACAGGCATTGTCTACAATGAGCAGTTCTTC.

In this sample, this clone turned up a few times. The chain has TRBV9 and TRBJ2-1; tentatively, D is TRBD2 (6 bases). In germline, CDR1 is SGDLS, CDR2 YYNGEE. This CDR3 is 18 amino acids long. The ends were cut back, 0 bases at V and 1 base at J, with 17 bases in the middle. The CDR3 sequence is CASSVDLFGSLSYNEQFF. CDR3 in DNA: TGTGCCAGCAGCGTAGACCTCTTCGGGAGTTTATCCTACAATGAGCAGTTCTTC.

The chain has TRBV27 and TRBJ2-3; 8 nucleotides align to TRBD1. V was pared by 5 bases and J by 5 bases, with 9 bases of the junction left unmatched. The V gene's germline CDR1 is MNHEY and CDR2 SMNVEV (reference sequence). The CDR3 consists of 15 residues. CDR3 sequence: CASSLRQGLGDTQYF. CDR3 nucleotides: TGTGCCAGCAGTCTCAGACAGGGGTTGGGAGATACGCAGTATTTT.

In nucleotides, the CDR3 is TGCGCCAGCAGTTATTCGGGGGGGAACACTGAAGCTTTCTTT. This codes for CASSYSGGNTEAFF. The chain combines TRBV5-1 with TRBJ1-1, with D perhaps TRBD1 (5 bases). Germline values: CDR1 SGHRS, CDR2 YFSETQ. With 5 bases removed from V and 1 base from J, the gap between germline ends came to 12 bases. The CDR3 sequence is 14 residues long. Complete variable domain (other parts from reference TRBV5-1 and TRBJ1-1): KAGVTQTPRYLIKTRGQQVTLSCSPISGHRSVSWYQQTPGQGLQFLFEYFSETQRNKGNFPGRFSGRQFSNSRSEMNVSTLELGDSALYLCASSYSGGNTEAFFGQGTRLTVV.

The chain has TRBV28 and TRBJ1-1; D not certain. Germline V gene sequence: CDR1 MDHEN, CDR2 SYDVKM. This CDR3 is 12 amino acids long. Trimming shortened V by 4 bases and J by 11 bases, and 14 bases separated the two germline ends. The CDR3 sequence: CASSSSPQRAFF. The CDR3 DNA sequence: TGTGCCAGCAGTTCTTCACCCCAGCGGGCTTTCTTT.

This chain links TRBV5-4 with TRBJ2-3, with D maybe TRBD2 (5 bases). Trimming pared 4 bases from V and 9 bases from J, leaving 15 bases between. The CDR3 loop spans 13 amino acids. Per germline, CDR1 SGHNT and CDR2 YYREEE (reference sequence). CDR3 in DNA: TGTGCCAGCAGCGAAACCGGACGGGAAACGCAGTATTTT. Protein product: CASSETGRETQYF.